This TCR beta chain was obtained from a study of T cell repertoires in cytomegalovirus infection (dated by TCRdb to the late 2010s). With respect to the entire study: The HLA type of each donor mattered for the analysis, because public TCR beta signatures pointed to carriage of CMV infection along with the matching HLA type.

Sequencing was performed on an Illumina HiSeq 1500. TCRdb handled the public reads itself, with Q25 trimming in fastp and clone calling in MiXCR, and kept productive beta chains. Each record represents a unique CDR3 protein, reported with the most common genes and DNA among its rows. A total of about 190,000 distinct CDR3 sequences appear in this sample, about 28% of them only once. The top ten clones comprise approximately 30% of the sample. Paper-wide results and their limitations: In both this cohort and an independent cohort of 352 donors, the cumulative frequency of public TCR beta family members distinguished carriers of CMV infection plus the relevant HLA type. In the ex vivo response, HLA-C-restricted CMV-specific TCR beta clonotypes were dominant, and in two of eight donors the single most frequent clonotype came from this HLA-C-restricted group.

The table lists this clonotype with a few counts. Which antigen it targets is not known. Within one base of it there is no much larger clone, and no base qualities were kept. The sequenced material came from PBMCs. The source is a human donor in good health (CMV status not recorded). Some clones in this sample may be carry-over from other donors' samples.

The bases are TGTGCCAGCAGCTTGGGGCGGGGGCGGAATGAGCAGTTCTTC. This gives the protein CASSLGRGRNEQFF. The chain couples TRBV7-2 to TRBJ2-1; the D segment could be TRBD2, given 7 matching bases. Taken from cysteine to phenylalanine, the CDR3 has 14 residues. The DNA shown is the 42-base CDR3, in frame from base 1. Trimming costs V 3 bases and J 7 bases, and their ends lie 13 bases apart. The germline V gene supplies CDR1 SGHTA and CDR2 FQGNSA.